The table lists the clone carrying this T cell receptor beta chain with a count of one. These data originate in a study of blood T cell repertoires in COVID-19. Clinical history reported by participants formed the basis on which cohorts were assigned. The V gene end was trimmed by 9 bases and the J gene end by 1 base; junction bases not matched to a gene: 5. The germline gives CDR1 KGHDR, CDR2 SFDVKD. The CDR3 is made up of 15 amino acids. Per the study methods: Reference gene primers were amplified, and this amplification served to estimate nucleated cell counts. The assay was immunoSEQ multiplex PCR, and TCRdb's table has in-frame clones only and misses some. V and J calls and clone size come straight from that table; D and trimming were deduced from the DNA. Of over 200,000 clones listed, roughly 91% were seen once; the top ten hold almost 4%.

The material sequenced was PBMCs or T cells enriched from blood (not recorded which). This receptor was identified in a woman younger than 45 with acute COVID-19. V gene TRBV24-1 combines with J gene TRBJ1-5; 10 nucleotides match TRBD1. CDR3 DNA: TGTGCCACCCGCCCGGGACAGGGGAGCAATCAGCCCCAGCATTTT. Encoded protein: CATRPGQGSNQPQHF.